The clone carrying this T cell receptor (beta chain) was seen once. The junction departs from the called germline gene at one end, perhaps through a read error. This CDR3 region has 13 residues. TCRdb passed the 5' RACE reads through MiXCR, listing each CDR3 protein once. The table shows roughly 1.6 million distinct CDR3 sequences, with roughly 35% occurring only once. This record comes from a study of identical twins. The receptor was derived from a newborn girl in good health. The rearrangement links TRBV12-3 or TRBV12-4 to TRBJ2-3; D not certain. The sample taken for sequencing was cord blood. CDR3 in amino acids: CASSLIGADAQYF. The CDR3 DNA is TGTGCCAGCAGTTTGATAGGCGCAGATGCGCAGTATTTT.